The 24 T cell receptor beta chains below were found in one sample sequenced in a study of shared clonotypes between healthy human individuals. Sequenced by immunoSEQ multiplex PCR; TCRdb stores in-frame clones only, minus some. The table includes under 150,000 clones, about 63% detected once. The sequenced sample was memory CD8+ T cells sorted from blood. Indicated subset: CD45RO+ cells pooled with CCR7-negative TemRA cells. The receptors were sampled from a woman aged 30 to 39 in good health.

This clone was detected once. The chain is built from TRBV5-1 and TRBJ1-5; D is unresolved. Germline V lookup: CDR1 SGHRS, CDR2 YFSETQ. The CDR3 contains 15 residues. V lost 0 bases to trimming and J lost 8 bases, with 15 bases between them. CDR3 sequence reads: CASSLDPEPGKPQHF. The CDR3 DNA sequence: TGCGCCAGCAGCTTGGACCCCGAGCCCGGAAAGCCCCAGCATTTT.

The rearrangement links TRBV30 to TRBJ2-2, with a tentative D call TRBD1 (5 bases). Trimming removed 2 bases at V and 1 base at J, with 11 bases between. Germline assignment: CDR1 GTSNPN and CDR2 SVGIG (reference sequence). There are 15 residues in the CDR3. CDR3 protein: CAWSTGDRNTGELFF. The CDR3 nucleotides read TGTGCCTGGAGTACAGGCGATAGGAACACCGGGGAGCTGTTTTTT.

The chain employs TRBV27 and TRBJ2-2; 8 bases match TRBD1. Germline loops: CDR1 MNHEY, CDR2 SMNVEV (reference sequence). V shed 8 bases and J 6 bases; nucleotides not matched to a gene: 5. The CDR3 has 13 amino acids. The CDR3 loop reads CASQTGEAGELFF. CDR3 DNA sequence: TGTGCCAGCCAGACAGGGGAGGCCGGGGAGCTGTTTTTT.

The chain recombines TRBV6-5 with TRBJ2-7; 7 nucleotides line up with TRBD1. Germline V gene data show CDR1 as MNHEY and CDR2 as SVGAGI. This CDR3 comprises 14 residues. The V segment lost 6 bases and the J segment 1 base; nucleotides outside the gene matches: 6. The CDR3: CASSPIQGSYEQYF. For the CDR3, the DNA is TGTGCCAGCAGCCCCATACAGGGGTCCTACGAGCAGTACTTC.

This chain links TRBV5-1 with TRBJ2-4; 13 positions match TRBD2. With V trimmed by 1 base and J by 0 bases, 16 bases remained unmatched. The length of the CDR3 is 22 residues. Germline V gives CDR1 SGHRS, CDR2 YFSETQ. Here the CDR3 reads CASSLTKLPGLAGTLAKNIQYF. In DNA, the CDR3 is TGCGCCAGCAGCTTGACGAAGTTACCGGGACTAGCGGGGACTTTAGCCAAAAACATTCAGTACTTC.

The CDR3 protein is CASGPRGLGETQYF. CDR3 coding DNA: TGCGCCAGCGGTCCGCGCGGGCTCGGAGAGACCCAGTACTTC. The V call is TRBV5-1, the J call TRBJ2-5, with D possibly matching TRBD2 (5 bases). CDR1 and CDR2 (germline): SGHRS, YFSETQ. This CDR3 contains 14 residues. V was pared by 7 bases and J by 4 bases, with 17 bases between.

The gene calls are TRBV7-6 and TRBJ2-5; D possibly corresponds to TRBD2 (5 bases). Trimming took 4 bases from V and 4 from J, leaving 16 bases between them. This CDR3 comprises 15 residues. The V gene's germline CDR1 is SGHVS and CDR2 FNYEAQ. The CDR3 loop reads CASSSNPSPSETQYF. CDR3 DNA: TGTGCCAGCAGCTCCAATCCTAGCCCTTCAGAGACCCAGTACTTC.

This chain uses TRBV5-1 with TRBJ2-3; no clear D. Germline V gene data show CDR1 as SGHRS and CDR2 as YFSETQ. V lost 2 bases and J lost 2, with 9 bases in between. The CDR3 contains 14 residues. The CDR3 DNA reads TGCGCCAGCAGCTTTCCGGATAACACAGATACGCAGTATTTT. Its protein product is CASSFPDNTDTQYF. The full variable domain, with the rest looked up from reference TRBV5-1 and TRBJ2-3, is KAGVTQTPRYLIKTRGQQVTLSCSPISGHRSVSWYQQTPGQGLQFLFEYFSETQRNKGNFPGRFSGRQFSNSRSEMNVSTLELGDSALYLCASSFPDNTDTQYFGPGTRLTVL.

The rearrangement uses TRBV7-9 and TRBJ2-6; D may be TRBD1 or TRBD2 (6 bases each). The V gene lost 4 bases and the J gene lost 0 bases, with 10 bases spanning the gap. Looked up from germline, CDR1 is SEHNR and CDR2 is FQNEAQ (reference sequence). The CDR3 extends over 16 amino acids. The CDR3 nucleotides read TGTGCCAGCAGCTCTAAGGGGGGCTCTGGGGCCAACGTCCTGACTTTC. Translation gives CASSSKGGSGANVLTF.

This rearrangement joins TRBV18 to TRBJ2-7; TRBD1 matches at 7 bases. The V segment lost 6 bases and the J segment 7 bases; nucleotides outside the gene matches: 9. The CDR3 totals 13 residues. Germline loops: CDR1 KGHSH, CDR2 LQKENI. The CDR3, as DNA: TGTGCCAGCTCGCCCGGGACAGCGAGGGAGCAGTACTTC. Its protein product is CASSPGTAREQYF.

This chain links TRBV5-1 with TRBJ2-2; the match to TRBD2 covers 13 bases. CDR3 length equals 15 residues. The junction had 3 bases not matched to a gene; V was cut back by 3 bases and J by 7 bases. Per germline, CDR1 SGHRS and CDR2 YFSETQ. CDR3 sequence: CASSSRLAGGGELFF. The CDR3 bases are TGCGCCAGCAGCTCTAGACTAGCGGGAGGCGGGGAGCTGTTTTTT.

The chain recombines TRBV6-1 with TRBJ2-2; TRBD2 is a possible D gene (6 bases). Germline CDR1 MNHNS, CDR2 SASEGT. The ends were cut back, 11 bases at V and 3 bases at J, with 19 bases in the middle. This CDR3 spans 15 amino acids. This CDR3 is CAGVISTGDTGELFF. In DNA form, the CDR3 reads TGTGCCGGCGTTATTTCCACGGGAGACACCGGGGAGCTGTTTTTT.

This clone was found a few times. The rearrangement joins TRBV19 to TRBJ2-3, with D possibly TRBD2 on 6 matching bases. The germline V gene encodes CDR1 LNHDA and CDR2 SQIVND (reference sequence). The CDR3 is made up of 15 amino acids. Trimming removed 3 bases at V and 4 bases at J, with 14 bases between. The CDR3 DNA reads as TGTGCCAGTAGTATCCCAGGCGGGAACGCAGATACGCAGTATTTT. Translation: CASSIPGGNADTQYF.

This clone showed up just a few times. V usage is TRBV4-1 and J usage is TRBJ2-7; tentatively, D is TRBD2 (6 bases). This CDR3 is 14 amino acids long. Germline V gives CDR1 MGHRA, CDR2 YSYEKL. The ends were cut back, 3 bases at V and 4 bases at J, with 13 bases in the middle. DNA for the CDR3: TGCGCCAGCAGCCAGGCCAGTGGGAGGTACGAGCAGTACTTC. Its protein product is CASSQASGRYEQYF.

V and J are TRBV5-1 and TRBJ1-1, with D hard to call. V was shortened by 1 base and J by 0 bases, with 10 bases between the two germline ends. CDR1 and CDR2 (germline): SGHRS, YFSETQ. The CDR3 spans 15 residues. This CDR3 reads CASSLSLTVNTEAFF. For the CDR3, the DNA is TGCGCCAGCAGCTTGTCCCTAACAGTGAACACTGAAGCTTTCTTT.

Here the CDR3 reads CASTREGRYTF. Written as DNA, the CDR3 is TGTGCCAGTACCCGCGAGGGACGCTACACCTTC. The chain uses TRBV25-1 and TRBJ1-2, with D tentatively TRBD1 (5 bases). CDR3 length: 11 amino acids. V dropped 9 bases and J dropped 9 bases, with 14 bases sitting between them. Germline loops: CDR1 MGHDK, CDR2 SYGVNS.

The DNA of the CDR3 is TGTGCCAGCAGCTTATGGTGGTGGGGCGGGAGATTGTCCTACGAGCAGTACTTC. It specifies CASSLWWWGGRLSYEQYF. The chain couples TRBV11-2 to TRBJ2-5; TRBD2 agrees at 7 bases. Near its end, the DNA agrees better with TRBJ2-7, so the J call may be wrong. The CDR3 sequence is 18 residues long. Germline CDR1 is SGHAT and CDR2 is FQNNGV.

Of note for this clone: Other DNA sequences in the sample encode the same CDR3. The chain links TRBV14 to TRBJ2-7; no firm D call. V was pared by 3 bases and J by 7 bases, with 10 bases between. The CDR3 has 12 residues. Germline CDR1 and CDR2: SGHDN and FVKESK. The CDR3 here is CASSQRVDEQYF. Written as DNA, the CDR3 is TGTGCCAGCAGCCAGCGTGTAGATGAGCAGTACTTC.

The table lists this clone with a few counts. The rearrangement uses TRBV14 and TRBJ2-6; D gene unclear. Deletions cut 1 base from V and 4 bases from J, with 11 bases between. This CDR3 comprises 16 residues. The germline V gene encodes CDR1 SGHDN and CDR2 FVKESK. CDR3 coding DNA: TGTGCCAGCAGCCAAGTGGCACTCGGGGGGGCCAACGTCCTGACTTTC. This sequence encodes CASSQVALGGANVLTF. Supplemented by reference TRBV14 and TRBJ2-6, the full variable domain reads EAGVTQFPSHSVIEKGQTVTLRCDPISGHDNLYWYRRVMGKEIKFLLHFVKESKQDESGMPNNRFLAERTGGTYSTLKVQPAELEDSGVYFCASSQVALGGANVLTFGAGSRLTVL.

The gene calls are TRBV4-1 and TRBJ1-1, with D hard to call. The CDR3 has 15 residues. Trimming pared 0 bases from V and 7 bases from J, leaving 15 bases between. The germline CDR1 and CDR2 sequences are MGHRA and YSYEKL. The CDR3 DNA is TGCGCCAGCAGCCAAGACCCCGAGGGCGTTCTTGAAGCTTTCTTT. Translated: CASSQDPEGVLEAFF.

This chain joins TRBV7-9 and TRBJ2-1; D remains unclear. The V end was cut by 5 bases, the J end by 8 bases, with 10 bases between. The CDR3 runs to 12 residues. The germline gives CDR1 SEHNR, CDR2 FQNEAQ (reference sequence). DNA for the CDR3: TGTGCCAGCAGCCTCGGTACCTATGAGCAGTTCTTC. This codes for CASSLGTYEQFF.

CDR3 in amino acids: CASSLGWQNTEAFF. Written as DNA, the CDR3 is TGTGCCAGCAGCTTAGGGTGGCAGAACACTGAAGCTTTCTTT. The chain has TRBV11-2 and TRBJ1-1, with no clear D. The CDR3 runs to 14 residues. From germline, CDR1 is SGHAT and CDR2 FQNNGV. V gave up 1 base and J gave up 1 base, with 7 bases separating them.

The rearrangement uses TRBV27 and TRBJ2-4; no firm D call. The CDR3 extends over 8 amino acids. Trimming shortened V by 8 bases and J by 15 bases, and 8 bases separated the two germline ends. Germline V gives CDR1 MNHEY, CDR2 SMNVEV (reference sequence). CDR3 DNA sequence: TGTGCCAGCTCCGGTGGGTACTTC. It codes for CASSGGYF.

The chain links TRBV5-1 to TRBJ2-4; D call uncertain. From germline, CDR1 is SGHRS and CDR2 YFSETQ. The V end lost 0 bases, the J end lost 1 base, and 14 bases lay between the germline ends. CDR3 size: 17 residues. DNA for the CDR3: TGCGCCAGCAGCTTGGGTTCCAGTCCCGGGGCCAAAAACATTCAGTACTTC. Translating gives CASSLGSSPGAKNIQYF. The entire variable domain, with the rest obtained from reference TRBV5-1 and TRBJ2-4, is as follows: KAGVTQTPRYLIKTRGQQVTLSCSPISGHRSVSWYQQTPGQGLQFLFEYFSETQRNKGNFPGRFSGRQFSNSRSEMNVSTLELGDSALYLCASSLGSSPGAKNIQYFGAGTRLSVL.